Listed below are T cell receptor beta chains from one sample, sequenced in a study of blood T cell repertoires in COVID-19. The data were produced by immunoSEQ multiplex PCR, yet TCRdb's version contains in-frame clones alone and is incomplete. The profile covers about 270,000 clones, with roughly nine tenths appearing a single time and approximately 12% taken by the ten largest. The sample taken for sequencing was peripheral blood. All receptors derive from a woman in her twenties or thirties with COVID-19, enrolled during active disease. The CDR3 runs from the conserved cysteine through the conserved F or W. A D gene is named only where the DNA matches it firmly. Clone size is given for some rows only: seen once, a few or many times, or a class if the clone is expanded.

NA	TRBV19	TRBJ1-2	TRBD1	TGTGCCAGTATGAGGACAGGAGTGCTTCCGTGGGGCTACACCTTC	CASMRTGVLPWGYTF
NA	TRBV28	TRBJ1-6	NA	TGTGCCAGCAGTTTGGATGGAGGTTGGGTTAATTCACCCCTCCACTTT	CASSLDGGWVNSPLHF
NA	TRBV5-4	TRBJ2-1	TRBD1	TGTGCCAGCAGCCGAGACAGGGTGTCGAATGAGCAGTTCTTC	CASSRDRVSNEQFF
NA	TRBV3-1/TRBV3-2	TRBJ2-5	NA	TGTGCCAGCAGCCAAGGAAGGGGTGGGGTGACCCAGTACTTC	CASSQGRGGVTQYF
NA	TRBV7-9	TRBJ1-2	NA	TGTGCCAGCAGCACCCACGATTTTGCGGGCAGGATTAGCTATGGCTACACCTTC	CASSTHDFAGRISYGYTF
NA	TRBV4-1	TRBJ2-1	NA	TGCGCCAGCAGACAGACTAGGGGGCCCTACAATGAGCAGTTCTTC	CASRQTRGPYNEQFF
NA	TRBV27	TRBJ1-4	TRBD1	TGTGCCAGCAGTTCCCGGACAGGGGGAGAAAAACTGTTTTTT	CASSSRTGGEKLFF
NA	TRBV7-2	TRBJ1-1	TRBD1	TGTGCCAGCAGCTTCAACTCACAGGGGGCGCGGGCTGAAGCTTTCTTT	CASSFNSQGARAEAFF
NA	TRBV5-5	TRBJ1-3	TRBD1	TGTGCCAGCAGCTCTTCGACAGGGGTCTCTGGAAACACCATATATTTT	CASSSSTGVSGNTIYF
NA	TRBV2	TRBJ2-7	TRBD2	TGTGCCAGCAGTGAAAGCGCGGGGGGGCGACGCGGGCAGTACTTC	CASSESAGGRRGQYF
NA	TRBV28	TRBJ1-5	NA	TGTGCCAGCAGTTCCCAGGGGACTAGAAGCAATCAGCCCCAGCATTTT	CASSSQGTRSNQPQHF
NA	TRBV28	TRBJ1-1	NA	TGTGCCAGCAGGGTAGACTGGGAGAGGGCTTTCTTT	CASRVDWERAFF
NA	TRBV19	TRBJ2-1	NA	TGTGCCAGTAGTATGGAGCCCTGGTACAATGAGCAGTTCTTC	CASSMEPWYNEQFF
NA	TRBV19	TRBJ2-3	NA	TGTGCCAGTACCAGGGGCGACTCCCGGGGAGATACGCAGTATTTT	CASTRGDSRGDTQYF
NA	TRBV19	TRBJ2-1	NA	TGTGCCAGTAGTATGGGTCTAGCCGCCGAGCAGTTCTTC	CASSMGLAAEQFF
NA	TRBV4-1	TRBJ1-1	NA	TGCGCCAGCAGCCCCAAGGGGGCTGAAGCTTTCTTT	CASSPKGAEAFF
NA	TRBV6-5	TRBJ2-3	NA	TGTGCCAGCAGTTACTATCGGGCAGATACGCAGTATTTT	CASSYYRADTQYF
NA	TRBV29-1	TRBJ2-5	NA	TGCAGCGTTGAACGTAGCCGTCGGGAGACCCAGTACTTC	CSVERSRRETQYF
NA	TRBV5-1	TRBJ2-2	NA	TGCGCCAGCAGCTTGAGGTGGTGGGGGGAGAACACCGGGGAGCTGTTTTTT	CASSLRWWGENTGELFF
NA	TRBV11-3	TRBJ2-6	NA	TGTGCCAGCAGCCCTGATTCCAGGAGGTCTGGGGCCAACGTCCTGACTTTC	CASSPDSRRSGANVLTF
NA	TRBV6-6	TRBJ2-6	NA	TGTGCCAGCAGTCGATTCACTCCACTGGTCTCTGGGGCCAACGTCCTGACTTTC	CASSRFTPLVSGANVLTF
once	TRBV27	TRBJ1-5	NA	TGTGCCAGCAGTTTTACGGTCAATCAGCCCCAGCATTTT	CASSFTVNQPQHF
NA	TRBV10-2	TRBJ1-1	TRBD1	TGCGCCAGCAGCACAGGGGAAAGAACTGAAGCTTTCTTT	CASSTGERTEAFF
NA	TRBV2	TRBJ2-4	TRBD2	TGTGCCAGCAGTTGGGGAGGGGTCGGGTCGTTAAACATTCAGTACTTC	CASSWGGVGSLNIQYF
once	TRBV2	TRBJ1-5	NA	TGTGCCAGCAGTGGACCCGAGGGTCAGCCCCAGCATTTT	CASSGPEGQPQHF
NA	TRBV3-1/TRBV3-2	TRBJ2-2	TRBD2	TGTGCCAGCAGCCAAGGCGGCGGGGGCACCGGGGAGCTGTTTTTT	CASSQGGGGTGELFF
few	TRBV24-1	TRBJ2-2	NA	TGTGCCACCAGTCGAACGGGGGTGAACACCGGGGAGCTGTTTTTT	CATSRTGVNTGELFF
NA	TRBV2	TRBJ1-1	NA	TGTGCCACCCCCAGGGATCGGAACACTGAAGCTTTCTTT	CATPRDRNTEAFF
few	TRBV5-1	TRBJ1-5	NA	TGCGCCAGCAGCTTCACAGATAGCAATCAGCCCCAGCATTTT	CASSFTDSNQPQHF
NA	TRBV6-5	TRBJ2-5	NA	TGTGCCAGCAGTTACTCGACAGGTCAAGAGACCCAGTACTTC	CASSYSTGQETQYF
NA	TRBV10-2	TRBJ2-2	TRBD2	TGCGCCAGCAGATCCGGGACTACCCACACCGGGGAGCTGTTTTTT	CASRSGTTHTGELFF
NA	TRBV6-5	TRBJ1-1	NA	TGTGCCAGCAGCACCCGCGGGGGAAACACTGAAGCTTTCTTT	CASSTRGGNTEAFF
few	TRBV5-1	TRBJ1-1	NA	TGCGCCAGCAGCTTGGTGATCGGGGGTGACACTGAAGCTTTCTTT	CASSLVIGGDTEAFF
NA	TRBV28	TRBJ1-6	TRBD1	TGTGCCAGCAGTTTGAGGACAGGGTATTATAATTCACCCCTCCACTTT	CASSLRTGYYNSPLHF
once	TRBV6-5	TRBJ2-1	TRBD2	TGTGCCAGCATCAATAGCGGGGGGGCCTACAATGAGCAGTTCTTC	CASINSGGAYNEQFF
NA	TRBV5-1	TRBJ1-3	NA	TGCGCCAGCAGCTTGGATCCGGCAGGGGCTGGAAACACCATATATTTT	CASSLDPAGAGNTIYF
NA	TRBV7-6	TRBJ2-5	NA	TGTGCCAGCAGCCCCCACCCCCGGGGTAAACAAGAGACCCAGTACTTC	CASSPHPRGKQETQYF
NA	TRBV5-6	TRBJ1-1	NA	TGTGCCAGCAGCCGCGGAGCAGTGAACACTGAAGCTTTCTTT	CASSRGAVNTEAFF
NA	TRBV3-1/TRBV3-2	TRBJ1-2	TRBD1	TGTGCCAGCAGCCGGGGACAGGGCGGGTTCGGCTACACCTTC	CASSRGQGGFGYTF
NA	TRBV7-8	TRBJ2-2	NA	TGTGCCAGCAGCTGGGCAAGGGGCAGCGGGGAGCTGTTTTTT	CASSWARGSGELFF
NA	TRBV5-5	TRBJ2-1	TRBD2	TGTGCCAGCAGCTTAGCGGGACCCTCGTACAATGAGCAGTTCTTC	CASSLAGPSYNEQFF
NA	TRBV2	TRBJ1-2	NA	TGTGCCAGCAGTGAAGCGCTTCGGAGGAACACCTTC	CASSEALRRNTF
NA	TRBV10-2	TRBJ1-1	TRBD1	TGCGCCAGCGCGACAGGGACTGGCACTGAAGCTTTCTTT	CASATGTGTEAFF
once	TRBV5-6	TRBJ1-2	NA	TGTGCCAGCAGCTTGGCAGGGCTAGATGGCTACACCTTC	CASSLAGLDGYTF
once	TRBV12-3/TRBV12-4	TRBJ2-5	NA	TGTGCCAGCAGTCTTAGCGGCCAAGAGACCCAGTACTTC	CASSLSGQETQYF
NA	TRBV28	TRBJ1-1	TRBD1	TGTGCCAGCAGTTTGCACCCCAGGGGGCTAACTGAAGCTTTCTTT	CASSLHPRGLTEAFF
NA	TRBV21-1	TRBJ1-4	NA	TGTGCCAGCAGCAAAGTTTACAGGGGTGAAAAACTGTTTTTT	CASSKVYRGEKLFF
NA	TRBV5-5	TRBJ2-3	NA	TGTGCCAGCAGCTTGAGGTCAGGGCTCGGTCGCAGCACAGATACGCAGTATTTT	CASSLRSGLGRSTDTQYF
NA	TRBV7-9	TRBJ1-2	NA	TGTGCCAGCAGCTTAGATACAGTCTATGGCTACACCTTC	CASSLDTVYGYTF
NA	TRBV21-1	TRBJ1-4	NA	TGTGCCAGCAGCAAAGAGAGGGACAGTCGGAATGAAAAACTGTTTTTT	CASSKERDSRNEKLFF
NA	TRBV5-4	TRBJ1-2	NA	TGTGCCAGCAGCTTGGGCGGGGGGTTGATTGGCTACACCTTC	CASSLGGGLIGYTF
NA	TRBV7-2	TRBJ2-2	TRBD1	TGTGCCAGCAGCTTAGTGGCCTGGGACAGGGGTGACGGGGAGCTGTTTTTT	CASSLVAWDRGDGELFF
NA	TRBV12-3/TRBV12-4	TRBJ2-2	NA	TGTGCCAGCAGTTTAGGTCAGACCGGGGAGCTGTTTTTT	CASSLGQTGELFF
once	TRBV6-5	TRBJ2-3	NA	TGTGCCAGCAGTCTTACATCTAGCACAGATACGCAGTATTTT	CASSLTSSTDTQYF
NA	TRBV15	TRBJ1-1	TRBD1	TGTGCCACCAGCGCAAGGGACAGGGGGGACACTGAAGCTTTCTTT	CATSARDRGDTEAFF
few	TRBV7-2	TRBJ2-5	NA	TGTGCCAGCAGCTTAGGTGTATTTGGGAGCGCGACCCAGTACTTC	CASSLGVFGSATQYF
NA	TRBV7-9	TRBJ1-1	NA	TGTGCCAGCAGCTTGCCTCGACGGGAGAACACTGAAGCTTTCTTT	CASSLPRRENTEAFF
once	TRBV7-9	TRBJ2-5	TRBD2	TGTGCCAGCAGCTCCGAGGCCCAGCGGGGGGGCGTGGAGACCCAGTACTTC	CASSSEAQRGGVETQYF
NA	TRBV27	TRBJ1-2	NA	TGTGCCAGCAGACTACAGGGTGAGGGGTATGGCTACACCTTC	CASRLQGEGYGYTF
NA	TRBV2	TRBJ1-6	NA	TGTGCCAGCATCCGGTCGGGGGATTCACCCCTCCACTTT	CASIRSGDSPLHF